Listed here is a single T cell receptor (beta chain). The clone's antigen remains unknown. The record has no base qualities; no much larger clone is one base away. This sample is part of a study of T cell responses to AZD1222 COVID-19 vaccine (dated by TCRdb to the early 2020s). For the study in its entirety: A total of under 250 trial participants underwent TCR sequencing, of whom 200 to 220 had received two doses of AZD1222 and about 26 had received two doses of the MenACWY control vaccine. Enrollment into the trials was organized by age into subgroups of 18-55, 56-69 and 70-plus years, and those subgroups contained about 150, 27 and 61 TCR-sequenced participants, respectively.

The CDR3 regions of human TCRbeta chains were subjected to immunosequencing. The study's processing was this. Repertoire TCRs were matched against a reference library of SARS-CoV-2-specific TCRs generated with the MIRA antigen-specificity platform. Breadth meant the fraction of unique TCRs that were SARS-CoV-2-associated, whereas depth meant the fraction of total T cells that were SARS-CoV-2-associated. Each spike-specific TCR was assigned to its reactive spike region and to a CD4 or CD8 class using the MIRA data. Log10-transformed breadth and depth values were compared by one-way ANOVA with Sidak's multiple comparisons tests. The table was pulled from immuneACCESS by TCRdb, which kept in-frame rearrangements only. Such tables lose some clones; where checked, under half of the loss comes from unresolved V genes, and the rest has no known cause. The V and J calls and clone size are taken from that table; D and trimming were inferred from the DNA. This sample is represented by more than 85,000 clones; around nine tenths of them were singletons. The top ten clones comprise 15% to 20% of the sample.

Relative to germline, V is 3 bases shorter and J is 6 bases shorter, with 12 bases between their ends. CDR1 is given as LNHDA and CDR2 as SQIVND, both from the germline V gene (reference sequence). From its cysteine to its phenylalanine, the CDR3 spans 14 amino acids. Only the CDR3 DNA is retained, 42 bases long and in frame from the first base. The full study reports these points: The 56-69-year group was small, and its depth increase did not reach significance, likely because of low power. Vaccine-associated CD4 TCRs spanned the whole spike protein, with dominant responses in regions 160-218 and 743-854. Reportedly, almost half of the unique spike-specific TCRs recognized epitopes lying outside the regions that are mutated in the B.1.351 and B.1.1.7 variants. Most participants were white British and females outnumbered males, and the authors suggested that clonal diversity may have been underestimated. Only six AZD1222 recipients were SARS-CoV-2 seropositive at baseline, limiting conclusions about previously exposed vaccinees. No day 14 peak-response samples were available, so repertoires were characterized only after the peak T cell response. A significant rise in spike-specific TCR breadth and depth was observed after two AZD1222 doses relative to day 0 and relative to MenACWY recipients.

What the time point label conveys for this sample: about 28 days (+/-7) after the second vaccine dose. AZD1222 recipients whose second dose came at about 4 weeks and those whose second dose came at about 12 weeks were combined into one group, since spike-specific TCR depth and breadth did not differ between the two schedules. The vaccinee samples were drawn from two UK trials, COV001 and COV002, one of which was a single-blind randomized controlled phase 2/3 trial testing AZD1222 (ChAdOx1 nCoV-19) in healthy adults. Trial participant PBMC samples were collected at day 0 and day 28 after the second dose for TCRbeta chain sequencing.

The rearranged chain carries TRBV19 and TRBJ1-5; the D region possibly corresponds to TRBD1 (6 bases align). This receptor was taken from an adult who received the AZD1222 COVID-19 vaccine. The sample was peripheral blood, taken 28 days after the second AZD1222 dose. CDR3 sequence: CASSIEGETQPQHF. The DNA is TGTGCCAGTAGTATTGAGGGGGAAACTCAGCCCCAGCATTTT.